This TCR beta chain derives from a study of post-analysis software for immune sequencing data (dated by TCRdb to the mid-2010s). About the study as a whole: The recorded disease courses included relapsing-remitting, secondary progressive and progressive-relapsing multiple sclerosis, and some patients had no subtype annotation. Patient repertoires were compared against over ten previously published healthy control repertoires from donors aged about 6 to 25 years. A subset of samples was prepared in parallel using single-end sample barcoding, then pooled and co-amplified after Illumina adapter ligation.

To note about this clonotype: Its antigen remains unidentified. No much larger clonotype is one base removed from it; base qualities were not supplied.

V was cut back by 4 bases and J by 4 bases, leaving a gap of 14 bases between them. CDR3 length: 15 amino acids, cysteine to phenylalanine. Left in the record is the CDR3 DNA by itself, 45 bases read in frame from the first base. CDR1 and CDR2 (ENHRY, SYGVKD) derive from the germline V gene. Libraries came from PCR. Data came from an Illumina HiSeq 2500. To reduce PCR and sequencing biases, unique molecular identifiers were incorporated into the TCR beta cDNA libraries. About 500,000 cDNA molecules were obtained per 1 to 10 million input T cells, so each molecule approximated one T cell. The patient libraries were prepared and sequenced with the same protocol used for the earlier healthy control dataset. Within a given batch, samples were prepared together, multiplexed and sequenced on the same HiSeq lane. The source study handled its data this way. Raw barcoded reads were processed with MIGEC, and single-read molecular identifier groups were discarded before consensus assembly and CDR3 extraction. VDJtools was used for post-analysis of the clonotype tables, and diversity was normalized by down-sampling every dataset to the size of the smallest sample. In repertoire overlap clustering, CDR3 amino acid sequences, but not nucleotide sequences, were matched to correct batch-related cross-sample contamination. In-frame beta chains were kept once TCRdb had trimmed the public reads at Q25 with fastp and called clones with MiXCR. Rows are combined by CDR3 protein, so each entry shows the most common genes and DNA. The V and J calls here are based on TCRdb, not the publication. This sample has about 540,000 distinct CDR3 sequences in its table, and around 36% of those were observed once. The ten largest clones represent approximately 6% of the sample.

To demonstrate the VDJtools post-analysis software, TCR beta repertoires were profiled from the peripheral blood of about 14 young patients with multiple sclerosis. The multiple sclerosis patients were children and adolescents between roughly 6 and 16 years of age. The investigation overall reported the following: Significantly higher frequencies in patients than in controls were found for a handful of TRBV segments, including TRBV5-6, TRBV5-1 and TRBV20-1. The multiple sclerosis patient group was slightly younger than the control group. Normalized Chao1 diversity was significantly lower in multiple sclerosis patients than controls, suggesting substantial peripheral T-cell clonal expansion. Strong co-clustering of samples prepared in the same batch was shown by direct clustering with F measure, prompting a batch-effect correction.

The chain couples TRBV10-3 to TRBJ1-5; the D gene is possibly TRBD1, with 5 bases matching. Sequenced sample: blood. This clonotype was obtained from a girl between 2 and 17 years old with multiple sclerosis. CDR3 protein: CAISGSGTINQPQHF. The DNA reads TGTGCCATCAGTGGATCCGGGACTATTAATCAGCCCCAGCATTTT.